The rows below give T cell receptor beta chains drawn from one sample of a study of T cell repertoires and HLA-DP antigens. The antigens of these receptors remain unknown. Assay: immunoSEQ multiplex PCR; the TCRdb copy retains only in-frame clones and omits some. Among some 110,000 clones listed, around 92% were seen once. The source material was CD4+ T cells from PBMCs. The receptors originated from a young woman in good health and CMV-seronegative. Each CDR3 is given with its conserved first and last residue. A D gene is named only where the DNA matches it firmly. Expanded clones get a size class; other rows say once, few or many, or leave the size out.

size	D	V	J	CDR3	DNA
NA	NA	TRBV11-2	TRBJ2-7	CASTKDRNSYEQYF	TGTGCCAGCACAAAGGACAGAAACTCCTACGAGCAGTACTTC
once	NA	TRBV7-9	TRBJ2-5	CASSLALWGQETQYF	TGTGCCAGCAGCTTAGCTTTGTGGGGCCAAGAGACCCAGTACTTC
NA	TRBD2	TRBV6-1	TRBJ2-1	CASSRLAGPNEQFF	TGTGCCAGCAGTCGGCTAGCGGGACCCAATGAGCAGTTCTTC
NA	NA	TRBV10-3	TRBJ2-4	CAISGSGENIRYF	TGTGCCATCAGTGGCTCCGGGGAAAACATTCGGTACTTC
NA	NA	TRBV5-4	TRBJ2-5	CASSLAVTARQETQYF	TGTGCCAGCAGCTTGGCCGTGACAGCTCGCCAAGAGACCCAGTACTTC
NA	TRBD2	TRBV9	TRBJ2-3	CASSPKLSGGTDTQYF	TGTGCCAGCAGCCCGAAACTGAGCGGGGGCACAGATACGCAGTATTTT
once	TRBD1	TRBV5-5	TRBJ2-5	CASSVGTGQGQETQYF	TGTGCCAGCAGCGTAGGAACGGGACAGGGCCAAGAGACCCAGTACTTC
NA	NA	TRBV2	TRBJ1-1	CASCRDTSNTEAFF	TGTGCCAGTTGCAGGGACACTTCGAACACTGAAGCTTTCTTT
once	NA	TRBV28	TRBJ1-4	CASRLRDAREKLFF	TGTGCCAGCAGACTCCGGGACGCGAGGGAAAAACTGTTTTTT
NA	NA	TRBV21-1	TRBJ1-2	CASSTRKVLQRRLYGYTF	TGTGCCAGCAGCACTAGGAAGGTCTTACAGAGACGGCTCTATGGCTACACCTTC
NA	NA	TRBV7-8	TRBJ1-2	CASSLVSGTLYNYGYTF	TGTGCCAGCAGCTTAGTCTCCGGGACACTGTATAACTATGGCTACACCTTC
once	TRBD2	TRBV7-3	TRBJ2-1	CASSLRTSGRASNEQFF	TGTGCCAGCAGCCTGAGGACTAGCGGGAGGGCGTCAAATGAGCAGTTCTTC
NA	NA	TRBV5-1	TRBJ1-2	CASSLDTSYKIWSGYTF	TGCGCCAGCAGCTTGGATACGAGTTACAAGATATGGTCAGGCTACACCTTC
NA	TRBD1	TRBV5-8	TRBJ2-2	CASSLGVGQANTGELFF	TGTGCCAGCAGCTTGGGGGTCGGACAGGCGAACACCGGGGAGCTGTTTTTT
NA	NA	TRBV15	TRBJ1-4	CATSRGTVLYEKLFF	TGTGCCACCAGCAGAGGGACAGTACTTTATGAAAAACTGTTTTTT
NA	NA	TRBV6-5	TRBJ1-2	CASSYSNQPPYGYTF	TGTGCCAGCAGTTACTCTAACCAGCCTCCCTATGGCTACACCTTC
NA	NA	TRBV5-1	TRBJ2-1	CASNPFSGNEQFF	TGCGCCAGCAATCCCTTTTCAGGGAATGAGCAGTTCTTC
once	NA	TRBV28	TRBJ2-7	CASSFRGSYEQYF	TGTGCCAGCAGTTTCAGGGGTTCCTACGAGCAGTACTTC
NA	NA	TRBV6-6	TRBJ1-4	CASSSKGHLKGF	TGTGCCAGCAGTTCTAAAGGGCACCTCAAGGGTTTT
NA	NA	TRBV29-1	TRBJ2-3	CSATEGTDTQYF	TGCAGCGCCACCGAGGGGACAGATACGCAGTATTTT
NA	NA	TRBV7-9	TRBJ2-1	CASSLSQRIGGDEQFF	TGTGCCAGCAGCTTATCCCAGCGGATTGGGGGCGATGAGCAGTTCTTC
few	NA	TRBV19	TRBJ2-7	CASSIEGVAYEQYF	TGTGCCAGTAGTATTGAGGGGGTAGCCTACGAGCAGTACTTC
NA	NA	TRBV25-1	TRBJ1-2	CASSAQTESGGYTF	TGTGCCAGCAGCGCCCAGACAGAGTCGGGAGGCTACACCTTC
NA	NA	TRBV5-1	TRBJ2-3	CASSLLTDTQYF	TGCGCCAGCAGCCTACTCACAGATACGCAGTATTTT
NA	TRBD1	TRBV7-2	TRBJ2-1	CASSPRQGAYNEQFF	TGTGCCAGCAGCCCCCGACAGGGGGCCTACAATGAGCAGTTCTTC
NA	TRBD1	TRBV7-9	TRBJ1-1	CASSYRGNTEAFF	TGTGCCAGCAGCTACAGGGGGAACACTGAAGCTTTCTTT
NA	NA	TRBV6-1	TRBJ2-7	CASRMTGAYEQYF	TGTGCCAGCAGGATGACAGGAGCCTACGAGCAGTACTTC
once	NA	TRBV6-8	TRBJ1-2	CASSQKARQLANYGYTF	TGTGCCAGCAGTCAAAAGGCCCGACAGTTAGCTAACTATGGCTACACCTTC
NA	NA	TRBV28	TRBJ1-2	CASDSLGPRGDLGYTF	TGTGCCAGCGACTCCCTTGGCCCACGGGGAGACCTTGGCTACACCTTC
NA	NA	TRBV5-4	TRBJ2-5	CASSLLTSGVETQYF	TGTGCCAGCAGCTTGCTCACGTCGGGCGTGGAGACCCAGTACTTC
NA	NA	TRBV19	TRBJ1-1	CASSGPMNTEAFF	TGTGCCAGTAGCGGCCCAATGAACACTGAAGCTTTCTTT
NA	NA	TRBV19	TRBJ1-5	CASSIRTPNQPQHF	TGTGCCAGTAGTATAAGGACACCAAATCAGCCCCAGCATTTT
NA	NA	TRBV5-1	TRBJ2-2	CASSLVGFPGELFF	TGCGCCAGCAGCTTGGTAGGGTTTCCCGGGGAGCTGTTTTTT
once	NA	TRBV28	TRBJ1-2	CASSLSHGVYGYTF	TGTGCCAGCAGTTTATCCCACGGAGTCTATGGCTACACCTTC
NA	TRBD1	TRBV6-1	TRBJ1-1	CASSPDRATEAFF	TGTGCCAGCAGCCCGGACAGGGCTACTGAAGCTTTCTTT
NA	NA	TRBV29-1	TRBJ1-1	CSARQVLNTEAFF	TGCAGCGCCAGACAGGTATTGAACACTGAAGCTTTCTTT
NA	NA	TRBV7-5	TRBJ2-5	CARSKTSGSRETQYF	TGTGCCAGAAGCAAGACTAGCGGGAGTCGGGAGACCCAGTACTTC
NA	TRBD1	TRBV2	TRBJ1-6	CASRLPGQGGSPLHF	TGTGCCAGCAGGCTGCCGGGACAGGGCGGTTCACCCCTCCACTTT
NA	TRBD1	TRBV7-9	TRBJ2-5	CASSPRQGQETQYF	TGTGCCAGCAGCCCGAGACAGGGTCAAGAGACCCAGTACTTC
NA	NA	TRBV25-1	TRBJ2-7	CASSEVQTYEQYF	TGTGCCAGCAGTGAAGTCCAAACCTACGAGCAGTACTTC
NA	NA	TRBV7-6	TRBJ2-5	CASSLFPAGEETQYF	TGTGCCAGCAGCTTATTCCCGGCAGGGGAAGAGACCCAGTACTTC
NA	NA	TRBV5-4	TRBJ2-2	CASRSLGAGELFF	TGTGCCAGCAGATCCCTTGGAGCCGGGGAGCTGTTTTTT
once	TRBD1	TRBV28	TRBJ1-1	CASVGSLSLRGRTAFF	TGTGCCAGCGTCGGCAGTTTAAGTCTCAGGGGGCGAACGGCTTTCTTT